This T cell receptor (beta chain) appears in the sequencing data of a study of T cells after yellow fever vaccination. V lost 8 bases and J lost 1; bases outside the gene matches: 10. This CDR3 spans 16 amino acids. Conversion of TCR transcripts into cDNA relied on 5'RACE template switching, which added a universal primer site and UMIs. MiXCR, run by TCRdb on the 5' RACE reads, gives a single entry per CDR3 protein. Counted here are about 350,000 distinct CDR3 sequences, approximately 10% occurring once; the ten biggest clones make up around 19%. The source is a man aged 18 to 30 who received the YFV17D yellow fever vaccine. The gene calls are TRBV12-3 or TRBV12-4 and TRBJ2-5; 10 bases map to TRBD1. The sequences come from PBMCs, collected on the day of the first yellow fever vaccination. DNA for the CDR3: TGTGCCAGCGCGTGGACGAGGGACAGGGGCCAAGAGACCCAGTACTTC. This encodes CASAWTRDRGQETQYF.